This T cell receptor beta chain was sequenced during a study of T cells in Graves' hyperthyroidism and ophthalmopathy. CDR3 length: 22 amino acids. V shed 5 bases and J 2 bases; nucleotides not matched to a gene: 22. Germline V gene sequence: CDR1 SGHTA, CDR2 FQGTGA. Researchers amplified the TCR beta CDR3 regions from RNA transcripts. First-round RT-PCR with HTBI primers amplified the TCR CDR3 region. TCRdb analysed the multiplex PCR reads with MiXCR anew, one entry per CDR3 protein. Among 600,000 to 650,000 distinct CDR3 sequences, roughly 15% were seen once, and the ten largest hold 3.8%. This clonotype was observed many times. Disease duration under 2 months; hyperthyroidism patients were aged 18 to 65. Patients were excluded for uncontrolled infection, other autoimmune disease, pregnancy or lactation. Diagnoses used clinical symptoms, serum thyroxine and TRAb, thyroid ultrasound and orbital computed tomography.

This chain connects TRBV7-3 to TRBJ2-1, with 12 nucleotides matching TRBD1. This TCR derives from a woman aged 25 to 45 with Graves' hyperthyroidism. Sequenced: blood. In DNA form, the CDR3 reads TGTGCCAGCAGCCCCGGGAGGTGGGACAGGGGGCGCGGAAGAGTGACCTACAATGAGCAGTTCTTC. Protein sequence: CASSPGRWDRGRGRVTYNEQFF. Drawing the rest from reference TRBV7-3 and TRBJ2-1, the complete variable domain is GAGVSQTPSNKVTEKGKYVELRCDPISGHTALYWYRQSLGQGPEFLIYFQGTGAADDSGLPNDRFFAVRPEGSVSTLKIQRTERGDSAVYLCASSPGRWDRGRGRVTYNEQFFGPGTRLTVL.